This record covers a single TCR beta chain. A much larger clone is a single base away; this may be a read error. CDR3 length: 16 residues. From germline, CDR1 is KGHSH and CDR2 LQKENI. Clinical symptoms, serum thyroxine, TRAb, thyroid ultrasound and orbital computed tomography informed diagnoses. The data stem from a study of T cells in Graves' hyperthyroidism and ophthalmopathy. Amplification of TCR beta CDR3 regions used RNA as the template. First-round RT-PCR of the TCR CDR3 relied on the HTBI primer set. TCRdb itself ran the multiplex PCR reads through MiXCR, one entry per CDR3 protein. Of approximately 410,000 distinct CDR3 sequences listed, about an eighth are singletons.

Sequenced sample: blood. The TCR comes from a woman under 30 with Graves' hyperthyroidism. V is TRBV18 and J is TRBJ2-3; TRBD2 aligns across 11 bases. The CDR3 DNA follows: TGTGCCAGCACACCAGAGCTAGCGGGAGGCGGAGATACGCAGTATTTT. Translated: CASTPELAGGGDTQYF.